This TCR beta chain was obtained from a study of CXCR3-negative and CXCR3-positive naive CD8 T cells. About the research overall: Libraries each contributed about 1.5 +/- 0.3 million TRB reads, for roughly 140 million in total. Whole-study results and caveats: CXCR3-positive naive cells carried more hydrophobic TRB CDR3s than CXCR3-negative naive cells did.

Via 5' RACE with UMI labels, TRB cDNA libraries were prepared. TCRdb re-called the 5' RACE reads, yielding one record per CDR3 amino acid sequence without DNA. Reported are about 85,000 distinct CDR3 sequences; the ten largest clones contain about 0.8%. Of note for this clonotype: Its target is unknown.

The germline V gene has CDR1 SQVTM and CDR2 ANQGSEA. This CDR3 comprises 13 residues. The clonotype comes from a human donor in good health. Some clones in this sample may be carry-over from other donors' samples. Sequenced sample: naive CXCR3+ CD8+ T cells from blood. Subset here: CD45RO-CCR7+CD27+CD95- naive CD8+ T cells expressing CXCR3 (TNR3+). The chain links TRBV29-1 to TRBJ2-7; the D call of TRBD1 rests on TCRdb alone, since no DNA is present to check it. CDR3 sequence reads: CSVVSDKGYEQYF.